Listed below are T cell receptor beta chains from one sample, sequenced in a study of a mutant IDH1 vaccine in newly diagnosed glioma. Produced via immunoSEQ multiplex PCR; TCRdb's table is partial and in-frame only. The top ten clones hold over 1.5% of a sample with about 54,000 clones, 86% of them seen once. Their target antigens are unknown. Sequencing was performed on PBMCs, taken from a glioma patient whose treatment included an IDH1 peptide vaccine. These TCRs come from a man aged 40-49 years with glioma. Both conserved end residues are trimmed from each CDR3. Clone size is not always given. Where it is, it says once, few, many or a class for expanded clones.

j_call clone_size v_call cdr3_aa
TRBJ1-3 - TRBV5-6 ASSLIKRGDSGNTIY
TRBJ1-3 - TRBV4-3 ASSQSVSAHSGNTIY
TRBJ1-1 few TRBV5-1 ASSLGQTTEAF
TRBJ2-7 - TRBV29-1 SFRTGISYEQY
TRBJ2-5 - TRBV27 ASSGSAGGMETQY
TRBJ2-2 - TRBV27 ASSFWGQGSYTGELF
TRBJ1-4 once TRBV2 ATFTGQGNEKLF
TRBJ2-1 - TRBV4-2 ARTDEQF
TRBJ1-2 - TRBV25-1 ASSEAAGVRGYT
TRBJ1-2 - TRBV19 ASSMGGAGGYT
TRBJ2-7 - TRBV27 ASSFPGGFEQY
TRBJ1-4 - TRBV5-6 ASRGGATNEKLF
TRBJ1-2 many TRBV2 ASSDPGVYGYT
TRBJ1-4 - TRBV7-9 ASSLGGFDEKLF
TRBJ2-2 - TRBV18 ASSPPGRLNTGELF
TRBJ1-2 - TRBV19 ASSRDSIDGYT
TRBJ2-1 - TRBV4-3 ASSQVGPSSQVEQF
TRBJ1-1 few TRBV18 ASSPETRGTEAF
TRBJ2-7 - TRBV7-8 ASSFPAGGVTYEQY
TRBJ2-7 - TRBV11-3 ASSLSDGGPYEQY
TRBJ2-7 - TRBV5-1 ASSQGGLALYEQY
TRBJ2-7 - TRBV6-5 ASSRGGPSEQY
TRBJ1-2 - TRBV28 ASSFRKEGYT
TRBJ1-3 - TRBV27 ASSLSGTGSGNTIY
TRBJ2-2 - TRBV2 ASTKRAQNTGELF
TRBJ2-7 - TRBV7-2 ASSWLRGLSSYEQY
TRBJ2-2 - TRBV4-1 ASSLVALGGELF
TRBJ2-3 - TRBV5-1 ASTAADTQY
TRBJ1-3 - TRBV5-6 ASSLVSGNTIY
TRBJ2-3 - TRBV4-2 ASRLGKEADTQY
TRBJ2-3 - TRBV18 ASSPRTDLQY
TRBJ1-2 - TRBV6-1 ASSEAHFRGNYGYT
TRBJ2-1 - TRBV7-9 ASSTRGRLNEQF
TRBJ1-5 - TRBV6-5 ASSSGQGANQPQH
TRBJ1-1 - TRBV6-5 ASFTGAMNTEAF
TRBJ2-7 - TRBV7-6 ASSLEGVLSEQY
TRBJ2-3 - TRBV5-5 ASSPGVSTDTQY
TRBJ1-2 - TRBV7-2 ASSPDRGSNYGYT
TRBJ2-7 once TRBV29-1 SVQETGGPGLTISYEQY
TRBJ2-5 - TRBV4-2 ASSQGQGYETQY
- - TRBV5-1 ASSLDREQY
TRBJ2-5 few TRBV25-1 ASSGSGTVQTQY
TRBJ1-4 - TRBV2 ASRPGTEATNEKLF
TRBJ1-5 - TRBV6-6 ASSDATAQPQH